This section outlines one T cell receptor beta chain sequence together with its context. The sample is drawn from a study of blood T cell repertoires in COVID-19. At the level of the study: Samples of COVID-19 (acute and convalescent) were obtained from the United States, Italy and Spain.

Authors' analysis steps: How many nucleated cells were present was estimated from reference gene primer amplification. TCRdb's copy holds only in-frame clones and misses some; the assay was immunoSEQ multiplex PCR. From that table come the V and J calls and clone size; the DNA was used to work out D and trimming. The sample carries more than 150,000 clones, nearly 90% recorded once. The receptor was isolated from a man aged 50 or older with acute or convalescent COVID-19. The sequenced sample consisted of peripheral blood.

The DNA for the CDR3 is TGCAGCGTTGGACAGCCGGCCTACGAGCAGTACTTC. This sequence encodes CSVGQPAYEQYF. The rearrangement uses TRBV29-1 and TRBJ2-7, with a tentative D call TRBD1 (5 bases). The CDR3 is 12 amino acids. Germline-derived CDR1 and CDR2 are SQVTM and ANQGSEA. The ends were cut back, 4 bases at V and 2 bases at J, with 9 bases in the middle.